This T cell receptor (beta chain) originates from a study of T cell changes during pregnancy in multiple sclerosis. CDR3 length: 15 amino acids. The V gene end was trimmed by 5 bases and the J gene end by 3 bases; junction bases not matched to a gene: 5. CDR1 is KGHSH and CDR2 is LQKENI in the germline V gene. TCRdb's table, derived via immunoSEQ multiplex PCR, lists solely in-frame clones and lacks some. This sample has tens of thousands of clones, with roughly nine tenths found just once. The rearrangement uses TRBV18 and TRBJ2-5, with 11 bases matching TRBD2. The TCR comes from a female donor in good health, enrolled as a control in a pregnancy study. The sequences come from peripheral blood, collected after pregnancy. The CDR3 loop is CASSDLGLAEETQYF. The CDR3 DNA reads as TGTGCCAGCTCAGATCTGGGACTAGCGGAAGAGACCCAGTACTTC. The whole variable domain, filled in from reference TRBV18 and TRBJ2-5, reads NAGVMQNPRHLVRRRGQEARLRCSPMKGHSHVYWYRQLPEEGLKFMVYLQKENIIDESGMPKERFSAEFPKEGPSILRIQQVVRGDSAAYFCASSDLGLAEETQYFGPGTRLLVL.